This TCR beta chain was identified in a study of Ad26.COV2.S vaccination and SARS-CoV-2 variants. Broader study findings: People who got the vaccine or the placebo had similar non-spike TCR breadth. There was a possibility that the TCR breadth and depth analyses underestimated total T cell responses. Substantial breadth was reported for post-vaccination spike-specific CD8+ and CD4+ T cells. Individuals receiving vaccine had higher spike-specific TCR breadth than placebo recipients did.

This CDR3 contains 13 residues. CDR1 and CDR2 (germline): GTSNPN, SVGIG (reference sequence). V lost 2 bases to trimming and J lost 0 bases, with 6 bases between them. Assay used: immunoSEQ multiplex PCR; TCRdb lists only in-frame clones, some missing. The table records some 190,000 clones, about 83% of them present only once. Regarding this clone: Its antigen is not identified.

The chain recombines TRBV30 with TRBJ2-3; no clear D. The sample was peripheral blood, taken after recovery from COVID-19. The sequence was obtained from a human donor who had recovered from COVID-19. This chain's CDR3 is CAWSKGSTDTQYF. CDR3 coding DNA: TGTGCCTGGAGTAAAGGCAGCACAGATACGCAGTATTTT.